A single T cell receptor (beta chain) is shown here with its context. This entry comes from a study of blood T cell repertoires in COVID-19. As for the study in general: The United States, Italy and Spain were the sources of the acute and convalescent COVID-19 samples.

As handled by the study authors: Amplifying reference gene primers gave estimates of nucleated cell counts. Method: immunoSEQ multiplex PCR; TCRdb's copy keeps in-frame clones and lacks some. The DNA gave D and trimming, while V, J and clone size come from that table. The sample records approximately 440,000 clones, 88% being singletons. Patients at the Seattle site were enrolled during active infection and followed longitudinally. With 4 bases clipped from V and 6 bases from J, the junction kept 9 bases outside the gene matches. CDR1 SGHDT and CDR2 YYEEEE come from the germline V gene. CDR3 size: 16 residues.

V is TRBV5-6 and J is TRBJ1-6; 8 positions agree with TRBD1. The sequence derives from a woman between 50 and 59 years old with COVID-19, enrolled during active disease. The material sequenced was peripheral blood. CDR3 amino acids: CASSTDRERGNSPLHF. In DNA, the CDR3 is TGTGCCAGCAGCACGGACAGGGAAAGAGGTAATTCACCCCTCCACTTT.